A selection of T cell receptor beta chains follows, all from one sample in a study of cytomegalovirus exposure and HLA in healthy donors. The data were produced by immunoSEQ multiplex PCR, yet TCRdb's version contains in-frame clones alone and is incomplete. The data show approximately 190,000 clones, with around 80% seen just once and about 2% held by the top ten. Sequencing was carried out using PBMCs. The source is a woman aged 18-35 years in good health and CMV-seropositive. The CDR3 runs from the conserved cysteine through the conserved F or W. A D gene is named only where the DNA matches it firmly. Clone size is shown for a subset of rows, as once, few, many or a class of expanded clone.

V gene	clone size	J gene	D gene	CDR3 protein	CDR3 DNA
TRBV9	.	TRBJ2-7	TRBD2	CASSVEWGGYEQYF	TGTGCCAGCAGCGTAGAATGGGGGGGTTACGAGCAGTACTTC
TRBV29-1	.	TRBJ2-7	.	CSVAGGLTGGLYEQYF	TGCAGCGTTGCGGGGGGCCTTACGGGAGGTCTCTACGAGCAGTACTTC
TRBV10-1	.	TRBJ1-1	.	CASSEFEITTEAFF	TGCGCCAGCAGTGAGTTCGAAATAACAACTGAAGCTTTCTTT
TRBV27	.	TRBJ2-1	TRBD1	CASTLTVKAVTGEGSYNEQFF	TGTGCCAGCACCCTAACCGTCAAAGCCGTAACAGGGGAAGGGTCCTACAATGAGCAGTTCTTC
TRBV11-3	.	TRBJ2-4	TRBD2	CASSPWTSGENIQYF	TGTGCCAGCAGCCCCTGGACTAGCGGCGAAAACATTCAGTACTTC
TRBV7-9	.	TRBJ1-1	.	CASSFTGLNTEAFF	TGTGCCAGCAGCTTTACAGGGTTGAACACTGAAGCTTTCTTT
TRBV6-1	.	TRBJ1-4	TRBD1	CASSVDRGANEKLFF	TGTGCCAGCAGCGTCGACAGGGGAGCTAATGAAAAACTGTTTTTT
TRBV27	.	TRBJ1-2	.	CASSLTNAPDGYTF	TGTGCCAGCAGTCTTACGAACGCCCCGGATGGCTACACCTTC
TRBV2	.	TRBJ2-7	TRBD1	CASSFSGGSYEQYF	TGTGCCAGCAGTTTCTCAGGGGGCTCTTACGAGCAGTACTTC
TRBV9	.	TRBJ2-3	.	CASSQGLPTDTQYF	TGTGCCAGCAGCCAGGGGCTCCCTACAGATACGCAGTATTTT
TRBV2	.	TRBJ2-7	TRBD1	CASSVRGPYEQYF	TGTGCCAGCAGTGTCAGGGGGCCCTACGAGCAGTACTTC
TRBV6-5	.	TRBJ2-6	.	CASRGVSGANGLTF	TGTGCCAGCAGAGGGGTCTCTGGGGCCAACGGCCTGACTTTC
TRBV10-3	.	TRBJ1-6	TRBD1	CAISEPMPGQGYSPLHF	TGTGCCATCAGTGAGCCAATGCCGGGACAGGGGTATTCACCCCTCCACTTT
TRBV5-6	.	TRBJ2-3	TRBD2	CASSSQISGELYF	TGTGCCAGCAGCTCCCAGATTAGCGGGGAGCTGTATTTT
TRBV27	.	TRBJ2-2	.	CASSSDRNTGELFF	TGTGCCAGCAGTTCAGACAGGAACACCGGGGAGCTGTTTTTT
TRBV6-5	.	TRBJ2-5	TRBD1	CASSRGQGALETQYF	TGTGCCAGCAGTCGTGGACAGGGGGCTTTAGAGACCCAGTACTTC
TRBV7-2	.	TRBJ1-5	.	CASSSRGDGNQPQHF	TGTGCCAGCAGCTCTCGGGGTGATGGCAATCAGCCCCAGCATTTT
TRBV6-5	.	TRBJ1-2	TRBD1	CASNFADRGNSGYTF	TGTGCCAGCAACTTCGCGGACAGGGGGAATAGTGGCTACACCTTC
TRBV5-1	once	TRBJ2-3	.	CASSSSGSTDTQYF	TGCGCCAGCAGCTCATCAGGTAGCACAGATACGCAGTATTTT
TRBV7-9	.	TRBJ1-2	TRBD1	CSSSPQGAGYTF	TGTTCCAGCAGCCCACAGGGGGCTGGCTACACCTTC
TRBV19	.	TRBJ2-4	.	CASIGSYGAKNIQYF	TGTGCCAGTATCGGTTCGTACGGAGCCAAAAACATTCAGTACTTC
TRBV2	once	TRBJ2-1	TRBD1	CASRQRGPSEQFF	TGTGCCAGCAGGCAAAGGGGGCCGAGTGAGCAGTTCTTC
TRBV10-3	.	TRBJ1-1	.	CAISSLGNTEAFF	TGTGCCATCAGTAGCCTAGGGAACACTGAAGCTTTCTTT
TRBV6-1	.	TRBJ1-6	TRBD1	CASSEPIQGNNSPLHF	TGTGCCAGCAGTGAACCAATACAGGGGAATAATTCACCCCTCCACTTT
TRBV19	.	TRBJ1-2	.	CASSRGGAGIYGYTF	TGTGCCAGCTCTAGGGGGGGCGCAGGGATCTATGGCTACACCTTC
TRBV6-4	.	TRBJ2-1	TRBD2	CASSASGGGDEQFF	TGTGCCAGCAGCGCTAGCGGGGGCGGCGATGAGCAGTTCTTC
TRBV7-9	few	TRBJ1-1	.	CASSLSETEAFF	TGTGCCAGCAGCTTATCGGAGACTGAAGCTTTCTTT
TRBV6-4	.	TRBJ2-3	.	CASSEAGLSTDTQYF	TGTGCCAGCAGTGAGGCGGGCCTTTCCACAGATACGCAGTATTTT
TRBV30	.	TRBJ1-3	.	CAWTGIENTIYF	TGTGCCTGGACAGGGATCGAAAACACCATATATTTT
TRBV14	.	TRBJ1-2	TRBD1	CASRNLWHRGRPDYGYTF	TGTGCCAGCAGAAACCTTTGGCACAGGGGGCGCCCCGACTATGGCTACACCTTC
TRBV7-9	.	TRBJ2-3	.	CASSHTDTQYF	TGTGCCAGCAGCCACACAGATACGCAGTATTTT
TRBV5-1	.	TRBJ2-3	.	CASSLVGGRPDTQYF	TGCGCCAGCAGCTTGGTCGGGGGGCGGCCCGATACGCAGTATTTT
TRBV5-1	.	TRBJ2-5	.	CASSLAVSQETQYF	TGCGCCAGCAGCTTGGCCGTCTCCCAAGAGACCCAGTACTTC
TRBV7-2	.	TRBJ1-3	.	CASSLSSNRAGNTIYF	TGTGCCAGCAGCTTAAGTTCTAACAGGGCTGGAAACACCATATATTTT
TRBV19	.	TRBJ1-1	.	CASSMGGGNTEAFF	TGTGCCAGTAGTATGGGGGGAGGGAACACTGAAGCTTTCTTT
TRBV4-1	.	TRBJ1-2	.	CASSQDWSGLPGYGYTF	TGCGCCAGCAGCCAAGATTGGTCGGGTCTACCTGGGTATGGCTACACCTTC
TRBV29-1	.	TRBJ2-1	TRBD2	CSALAGIHNEQFF	TGCAGCGCTCTAGCGGGGATCCACAATGAGCAGTTCTTC
TRBV6-1	.	TRBJ2-1	TRBD1	CASSERQGPYNEQFF	TGTGCCAGCAGTGAGAGACAGGGCCCCTACAATGAGCAGTTCTTC
TRBV13	.	TRBJ2-2	.	CASSLAGELFF	TGTGCCAGCAGCTTAGCTGGGGAGCTGTTTTTT
TRBV6-5	.	TRBJ2-3	.	CASRPTNTDTQYF	TGTGCCAGCAGGCCCACTAACACAGATACGCAGTATTTT
TRBV6-6	.	TRBJ1-1	TRBD1	CASNQEGAVTEAFF	TGTGCCAGCAACCAGGAGGGGGCGGTCACTGAAGCTTTCTTT
TRBV6-1	.	TRBJ1-6	.	CASQGFRRIGSPLHF	TGTGCCAGCCAAGGATTTCGGCGCATCGGGTCACCCCTCCACTTT
TRBV11-2	.	TRBJ2-1	TRBD2	CASRPSGGYNEQFF	TGTGCCAGCAGACCCAGCGGGGGCTACAATGAGCAGTTCTTC
TRBV19	.	TRBJ2-1	TRBD1	CASSIPGQTYNEQFF	TGTGCCAGTAGTATACCGGGACAGACCTACAATGAGCAGTTCTTC
TRBV6-5	.	TRBJ1-1	.	CASSYSGVNTEAFF	TGTGCCAGCAGTTACAGCGGGGTGAACACTGAAGCTTTCTTT
TRBV30	.	TRBJ2-7	.	CAWSVLYEQYF	TGTGCCTGGAGTGTACTCTACGAGCAGTACTTC
TRBV6-1	.	TRBJ2-1	TRBD2	CASSEPASGGGVF	TGTGCCAGCAGTGAACCTGCTAGCGGGGGGGGAGTCTTC
TRBV2	.	TRBJ2-7	.	CASSEWGAAGLKQYF	TGTGCCAGCAGTGAATGGGGAGCGGCAGGCTTAAAGCAGTACTTC
TRBV6-1	few	TRBJ2-7	TRBD1	CASTGDRGLFYEQYF	TGTGCCAGCACCGGGGACAGGGGGCTTTTCTACGAGCAGTACTTC
TRBV5-5	once	TRBJ1-2	.	CASSLLQDYGYTF	TGTGCCAGCAGCTTGTTACAGGACTATGGCTACACCTTC
TRBV11-2	once	TRBJ1-1	.	CASSGGGGTEAFF	TGTGCCAGCAGCGGGGGAGGAGGCACTGAAGCTTTCTTT